Listed below are T cell receptor beta chains from one sample, sequenced in a study of T cell clones after liver transplantation. Libraries were prepared by immunoSEQ multiplex PCR; TCRdb keeps only in-frame clonotypes and omits some of them. The repertoire holds 16,000 or so clones, with roughly nine tenths as singletons. Here the sequenced sample was CD8+ T cells from blood, taken around 42 months after liver transplant. The receptors stem from a human patient who received a liver transplant. These T cells may partly come from the graft donor. Both conserved end residues are part of each CDR3. The D gene is left open where the match is weak. Not all rows give a size; the values are once, few, many and, for expanded clones, a class.

j_call: TRBJ1-5
d_call: NA
clone_size: NA
v_call: TRBV19
cdr3_aa: CASWGGRVPQPQHF
cdr3_nt: TGTGCCAGTTGGGGGGGGAGAGTTCCCCAGCCCCAGCATTTT

j_call: TRBJ2-7
d_call: TRBD1
clone_size: NA
v_call: TRBV30
cdr3_aa: CAWVPTGNSYEQYF
cdr3_nt: TGTGCCTGGGTACCGACAGGGAACTCCTACGAGCAGTACTTC

j_call: TRBJ1-3
d_call: NA
clone_size: NA
v_call: TRBV7-8
cdr3_aa: CASSPGNSGNTIYF
cdr3_nt: TGTGCCAGCAGCCCCGGAAACTCTGGAAACACCATATATTTT

j_call: TRBJ2-2
d_call: NA
clone_size: NA
v_call: TRBV15
cdr3_aa: CATSEMGTGELFF
cdr3_nt: TGTGCCACCAGCGAAATGGGGACCGGGGAGCTGTTTTTT

j_call: TRBJ2-2
d_call: NA
clone_size: NA
v_call: TRBV11-2
cdr3_aa: CASNPVYFANTGELFF
cdr3_nt: TGTGCCAGCAACCCCGTATACTTCGCGAACACCGGGGAGCTGTTTTTT

j_call: TRBJ2-7
d_call: NA
clone_size: NA
v_call: TRBV6-1
cdr3_aa: CASSVHRVSYEQYF
cdr3_nt: TGTGCCAGCAGTGTGCACAGGGTCTCCTACGAGCAGTACTTC

j_call: TRBJ2-7
d_call: NA
clone_size: NA
v_call: TRBV7-9
cdr3_aa: CASSPSKGQATYEQYF
cdr3_nt: TGTGCCAGCAGCCCTAGCAAGGGGCAGGCCACCTACGAGCAGTACTTC

j_call: TRBJ2-1
d_call: TRBD2
clone_size: once
v_call: TRBV5-4
cdr3_aa: CASSLGELAGWNANEQFF
cdr3_nt: TGTGCCAGCAGCTTGGGGGAACTAGCGGGATGGAATGCCAATGAGCAGTTCTTC

j_call: TRBJ2-7
d_call: TRBD1
clone_size: NA
v_call: TRBV28
cdr3_aa: CASSFKPGQTDEQYF
cdr3_nt: TGTGCCAGCAGTTTTAAACCGGGACAGACCGACGAGCAGTACTTC

j_call: TRBJ2-2
d_call: NA
clone_size: few
v_call: TRBV9
cdr3_aa: CASSVKGTGELFF
cdr3_nt: TGTGCCAGCAGCGTAAAGGGAACCGGGGAGCTGTTTTTT

j_call: TRBJ2-7
d_call: NA
clone_size: NA
v_call: TRBV18
cdr3_aa: CASSPRDISYEQYF
cdr3_nt: TGTGCCAGCTCACCAAGGGACATTTCCTACGAGCAGTACTTC

j_call: TRBJ2-1
d_call: TRBD2
clone_size: NA
v_call: TRBV4-3
cdr3_aa: CASSRGTSGSLYNEQFF
cdr3_nt: TGCGCCAGCAGCCGTGGGACTAGCGGGAGTCTATACAATGAGCAGTTCTTC

j_call: TRBJ1-2
d_call: TRBD1
clone_size: NA
v_call: TRBV5-1
cdr3_aa: CASCPDRADGYTF
cdr3_nt: TGCGCCAGCTGCCCGGACAGGGCGGATGGCTACACCTTC

j_call: TRBJ1-1
d_call: NA
clone_size: NA
v_call: TRBV27
cdr3_aa: CASSVAGGTEAFF
cdr3_nt: TGTGCCAGCAGCGTGGCGGGTGGCACTGAAGCTTTCTTT

j_call: TRBJ1-2
d_call: NA
clone_size: NA
v_call: TRBV19
cdr3_aa: CASNQQGAYGYTF
cdr3_nt: TGTGCCAGTAACCAACAGGGTGCCTATGGCTACACCTTC

j_call: TRBJ2-5
d_call: NA
clone_size: NA
v_call: TRBV28
cdr3_aa: CPALTYQETQYF
cdr3_nt: TGCCCGGCCCTTACTTACCAAGAGACCCAGTACTTC

j_call: TRBJ2-1
d_call: TRBD1
clone_size: NA
v_call: TRBV28
cdr3_aa: CASSFSTGTGLNEQFF
cdr3_nt: TGTGCCAGCAGTTTTAGTACCGGGACAGGTCTCAATGAGCAGTTCTTC

j_call: TRBJ2-7
d_call: NA
clone_size: once
v_call: TRBV7-2
cdr3_aa: CASSLGGAADEQYF
cdr3_nt: TGTGCCAGCAGCTTAGGGGGAGCCGCCGACGAGCAGTACTTC

j_call: TRBJ2-5
d_call: NA
clone_size: NA
v_call: TRBV11-2
cdr3_aa: CASSPSRGLQETQYF
cdr3_nt: TGTGCCAGCAGCCCATCGAGGGGTCTCCAAGAGACCCAGTACTTC

j_call: TRBJ1-1
d_call: NA
clone_size: once
v_call: TRBV5-4
cdr3_aa: CASSLPSYGETEAFF
cdr3_nt: TGTGCCAGCAGCTTACCATCGTACGGGGAAACTGAAGCTTTCTTT

j_call: TRBJ1-2
d_call: NA
clone_size: NA
v_call: TRBV10-2
cdr3_aa: CASSESIGGVGYTF
cdr3_nt: TGCGCCAGCAGTGAGTCGATAGGGGGGGTCGGCTACACCTTC

j_call: TRBJ2-7
d_call: NA
clone_size: NA
v_call: TRBV4-1
cdr3_aa: CASSQARFADEQYF
cdr3_nt: TGCGCCAGCAGCCAAGCCAGATTCGCGGACGAGCAGTACTTC

j_call: TRBJ1-1
d_call: NA
clone_size: once
v_call: TRBV4-3
cdr3_aa: CASSQDLAGSTEAFF
cdr3_nt: TGCGCCAGCAGCCAAGATCTGGCAGGGAGCACTGAAGCTTTCTTT

j_call: TRBJ2-7
d_call: NA
clone_size: NA
v_call: TRBV19
cdr3_aa: CASSMTNGHEQYF
cdr3_nt: TGTGCCAGTAGTATGACCAACGGCCACGAGCAGTACTTC

j_call: TRBJ2-3
d_call: NA
clone_size: NA
v_call: TRBV11-2
cdr3_aa: CASSLVGGSDTQYF
cdr3_nt: TGTGCCAGCAGCTTAGTAGGGGGGTCAGATACGCAGTATTTT

j_call: TRBJ2-2
d_call: NA
clone_size: NA
v_call: TRBV29-1
cdr3_aa: CSVLAATGELFF
cdr3_nt: TGCAGCGTTCTAGCCGCCACCGGGGAGCTGTTTTTT

j_call: TRBJ1-1
d_call: NA
clone_size: NA
v_call: TRBV27
cdr3_aa: CASSLLWNTEAFF
cdr3_nt: TGTGCCAGCAGTTTATTATGGAACACTGAAGCTTTCTTT

j_call: TRBJ2-7
d_call: NA
clone_size: NA
v_call: TRBV7-2
cdr3_aa: CASSLGPSYEQYF
cdr3_nt: TGTGCCAGCAGCTTAGGTCCATCTTACGAGCAGTACTTC

j_call: TRBJ2-1
d_call: TRBD1
clone_size: NA
v_call: TRBV11-2
cdr3_aa: CASTPPGGNRREQFF
cdr3_nt: TGTGCCAGCACCCCCCCAGGGGGAAACCGGAGAGAGCAGTTCTTC